These T cell receptor beta chains were read from a single sample in a study of shared clonotypes between healthy human individuals. The method was immunoSEQ multiplex PCR; TCRdb's version includes in-frame clones alone and lacks a portion of them. The sample lists approximately 1.5 million clones, 95% to 99% occurring once. Sequencing was carried out using naive CD4+ T cells sorted from blood. All receptors come from a man aged 25 to 45 in good health. Both conserved end residues are part of each CDR3. A D gene is named only where the DNA matches it firmly. Clone size is not always given. Where it is, it says once, few, many or a class for expanded clones.

j_call v_call clone_size d_call cdr3_aa cdr3_nt
TRBJ1-2 TRBV2 . . CASSGEEGYGYTF TGTGCCAGCAGTGGGGAAGAGGGCTATGGCTACACCTTC
TRBJ2-2 TRBV5-1 . . CASSEPGELFF TGCGCCAGCAGCGAGCCCGGGGAGCTGTTTTTT
TRBJ1-2 TRBV6-5 . . CASSFVGGHGYTF TGTGCCAGCAGTTTTGTGGGTGGGCACGGCTACACCTTC
TRBJ2-5 TRBV5-1 . . CASSRGVEETQYF TGCGCCAGCAGTAGGGGAGTGGAAGAGACCCAGTACTTC
TRBJ2-3 TRBV2 . TRBD1 CASRFRDSPTDTQYF TGTGCCAGCAGGTTCCGGGACAGTCCCACAGATACGCAGTATTTT
TRBJ2-7 TRBV29-1 . . CSVQWTVVSYEQYF TGCAGCGTTCAATGGACAGTAGTCTCCTACGAGCAGTACTTC
TRBJ2-1 TRBV2 once . CASSERQINEQFF TGTGCCAGCAGTGAACGGCAAATCAATGAGCAGTTCTTC
TRBJ2-2 TRBV5-1 . . CASSFGGNTGELFF TGCGCCAGCAGCTTCGGAGGAAACACCGGGGAGCTGTTTTTT
TRBJ2-3 TRBV11-2 . . CASRHIRGTLADTQYF TGTGCCAGCAGACACATCCGAGGGACCCTGGCAGATACGCAGTATTTT
TRBJ2-7 TRBV9 . . CASSVQVSSYEQYF TGTGCCAGCAGCGTACAGGTTAGCTCCTACGAGCAGTACTTC
TRBJ2-7 TRBV5-1 . . CASSLVADISYEQYF TGCGCCAGCAGCTTGGTGGCAGATATCAGCTACGAGCAGTACTTC
TRBJ2-3 TRBV11-2 . . CASSNLQSSYTQYF TGTGCCAGCAGCAACCTCCAAAGCAGCTATACGCAGTATTTT
TRBJ2-1 TRBV6-5 . . CASRLANYNEQFF TGTGCCAGCAGGCTAGCGAATTACAATGAGCAGTTCTTC
TRBJ1-5 TRBV28 . . CASSRVGVQPQHF TGTGCCAGCAGTCGGGTTGGAGTTCAGCCCCAGCATTTT
TRBJ1-4 TRBV5-5 once TRBD1 CASRTRQGGIDEKLFF TGTGCCAGCAGAACACGACAGGGGGGAATAGATGAAAAACTGTTTTTT
TRBJ1-2 TRBV2 . . CASRELKMDYGYTF TGTGCCAGCAGAGAATTAAAGATGGACTATGGCTACACCTTC
TRBJ2-1 TRBV11-3 . . CASSFGQSDQFF TGTGCCAGCAGCTTCGGACAAAGCGACCAGTTCTTC
TRBJ2-3 TRBV14 . TRBD2 CASSRRTSRTDTQYF TGTGCCAGCAGCCGACGGACTAGTAGGACAGATACGCAGTATTTT
TRBJ2-2 TRBV7-9 once . CASSDWTDIVSGELFF TGTGCCAGCAGCGACTGGACAGACATTGTTTCCGGGGAGCTGTTTTTT
TRBJ2-7 TRBV27 . . CASRLGVGSSYEQYF TGTGCCAGCAGGTTAGGGGTCGGAAGCTCCTACGAGCAGTACTTC
TRBJ2-1 TRBV2 . TRBD1 CASSPGQGNNEQFF TGTGCCAGCAGCCCGGGACAGGGAAACAATGAGCAGTTCTTC
TRBJ2-3 TRBV12-5 . TRBD2 CASGLASRVAGAPDTQYF TGTGCTAGTGGTTTGGCCTCCCGAGTAGCGGGAGCCCCAGATACGCAGTATTTT
TRBJ2-2 TRBV5-4 . . CASSPSAGMNTGELFF TGTGCCAGCTCACCTTCGGCAGGGATGAACACCGGGGAGCTGTTTTTT
TRBJ1-5 TRBV5-1 . . CASSADHNQPQHF TGCGCCAGCAGCGCGGACCACAATCAGCCCCAGCATTTT
TRBJ1-2 TRBV29-1 once . CSARDTGTNYGYTF TGCAGCGCGCGGGACACAGGTACTAACTATGGCTACACCTTC
TRBJ2-5 TRBV2 . . CARRQASGRTQYF TGTGCCAGACGGCAGGCTTCAGGACGGACCCAGTACTTC
TRBJ2-7 TRBV7-2 once TRBD2 CASSTQPGLTYEQYF TGTGCCAGCAGCACACAGCCGGGACTAACCTACGAGCAGTACTTC
TRBJ1-5 TRBV5-1 . . CASSLAGINSNQPQHF TGCGCCAGCAGCTTGGCCGGGATCAATAGCAATCAGCCCCAGCATTTT
TRBJ2-2 TRBV19 . . CASTPDRRAHVNTGELFF TGTGCCAGTACCCCGGACAGACGCGCTCACGTTAACACCGGGGAGCTGTTTTTT
TRBJ2-7 TRBV9 . . CASSVAALSGTYEQYF TGTGCCAGCAGCGTAGCGGCCCTGAGCGGTACCTACGAGCAGTACTTC
TRBJ1-5 TRBV28 . TRBD1 CASSFGTGNQPQHF TGTGCCAGCAGTTTTGGGACAGGTAATCAGCCCCAGCATTTT
TRBJ2-7 TRBV5-4 . . CASSSPVGYEQYF TGTGCCAGCAGTTCTCCAGTGGGCTACGAGCAGTACTTC
TRBJ2-6 TRBV11-2 . . CASSLFFGTLTSGANVLTF TGTGCCAGCAGCTTATTCTTCGGGACGCTCACCTCTGGGGCCAACGTCCTGACTTTC
TRBJ2-6 TRBV19 . . CASSARSPGANVLTF TGTGCCAGTAGTGCCCGGTCCCCTGGGGCCAACGTCCTGACTTTC
TRBJ2-7 TRBV11-2 . . CASSLGTRFYEQYF TGTGCCAGCAGCTTAGGGACACGTTTCTACGAGCAGTACTTC
TRBJ1-4 TRBV5-4 . . CASSLALGGRDEKLFF TGTGCCAGCAGCTTGGCCTTGGGGGGCAGGGATGAAAAACTGTTTTTT
TRBJ2-1 TRBV5-1 . TRBD2 CASSFDVAGPYNEQFF TGCGCCAGCAGCTTTGATGTAGCGGGACCCTACAATGAGCAGTTCTTC
TRBJ2-4 TRBV6-6 . TRBD2 CASSYRLGLAGSF TGTGCCAGCAGTTACCGGTTAGGACTAGCGGGCAGCTTC
TRBJ1-5 TRBV4-1 . . CASTQQERGGQPQHF TGCGCCAGCACCCAGCAGGAGAGAGGGGGTCAGCCCCAGCATTTT
TRBJ2-1 TRBV5-5 . TRBD2 CASSRSGGPYNEQFF TGTGCCAGCAGCAGAAGCGGGGGTCCCTACAATGAGCAGTTCTTC
TRBJ2-4 TRBV5-5 . TRBD2 CASSLSGTENIQYF TGTGCCAGCAGCCTGAGCGGGACCGAAAACATTCAGTACTTC
TRBJ2-1 TRBV9 . TRBD2 CASSVIGTTHTNEQFF TGTGCCAGCAGCGTGATCGGGACTACCCACACCAATGAGCAGTTCTTC
TRBJ1-5 TRBV6-1 . . CASRAVGGRNQPQHF TGTGCCAGCAGGGCGGTGGGCGGGAGGAATCAGCCCCAGCATTTT
TRBJ2-1 TRBV15 . . CATSRDRSSYNEQFF TGTGCCACCAGCAGAGATCGGAGCTCCTACAATGAGCAGTTCTTC
TRBJ1-2 TRBV7-8 . . CASSSNSYGYTF TGTGCCAGCAGCTCCAACAGCTATGGCTACACCTTC
TRBJ1-1 TRBV29-1 . . CSVEFWALGTEAFF TGCAGCGTTGAGTTCTGGGCGTTGGGCACTGAAGCTTTCTTT
TRBJ1-5 TRBV5-1 . TRBD1 CASSLEGAGGNQPQHF TGCGCCAGCAGCTTGGAGGGGGCTGGGGGCAATCAGCCCCAGCATTTT
TRBJ2-7 TRBV10-3 . TRBD1 CAISAPGDSRGSEQYF TGTGCCATCAGTGCTCCCGGGGACAGTCGAGGGTCCGAGCAGTACTTC
TRBJ2-4 TRBV18 . . CASSPGGANIQYF TGTGCCAGCTCACCAGGGGGCGCAAACATTCAGTACTTC